Presented here are 28 T cell receptor beta chains from one specimen sequenced in a study of response to subunit inactivated influenza vaccine. A single record per CDR3 protein comes from TCRdb applying MiXCR to the RT-PCR reads. Altogether about 780,000 distinct CDR3 sequences are present, under 20% being singletons, with the ten largest covering 9.5% to 13%. The material sequenced was PBMCs from blood, taken roughly 5 days after vaccination. These receptor sequences come from a man between 45 and 60 years old who received an inactivated influenza vaccine.

This clonotype has a handful of counts. The chain combines TRBV5-1 with TRBJ2-1, with TRBD2 matching over 9 bases. The CDR3 has 16 amino acids. CDR1 is SGHRS, CDR2 YFSETQ, per germline. Trimming removed 4 bases from V and 4 bases from J; junction bases left unmatched: 9. CDR3 protein: CASSKLAGEQYNEQFF. CDR3 DNA: TGCGCCAGCAGCAAATTAGCGGGAGAACAGTACAATGAGCAGTTCTTC.

J is TRBJ2-3 and V is TRBV6-1, with 9 bases lining up with TRBD1. The CDR3 loop spans 16 amino acids. Germline assignment: CDR1 MNHNS and CDR2 SASEGT. Losses at the gene ends were 2 bases for V and 2 bases for J; bases not matched to a gene: 5. In nucleotides, the CDR3 is TGTGCCAGCAGTGAATTGGGACAGGGATACACAGATACGCAGTATTTT. This translates into CASSELGQGYTDTQYF.

This clonotype was seen only a few times. The chain combines TRBV7-8 with TRBJ2-1, with TRBD2 matching 8 bases. The CDR3 is 14 residues long. The germline V gene has CDR1 SGHVS and CDR2 FQNEAQ. V gave up 1 base and J gave up 7 bases; unmatched junction bases: 3. CDR3 bases: TGTGCCAGCAGCTTAGAGCGGGGGCTTAATGAGCAGTTCTTC. Its translation is CASSLERGLNEQFF.

This clonotype was observed at least ten times. The rearrangement joins TRBV12-3 or TRBV12-4 to TRBJ1-2; TRBD1 aligns across 10 bases. Trimming cost V 2 bases and J 7 bases; bases outside gene matches: 1. CDR3 length equals 13 residues. Here the CDR3 reads CASSLRDRGGYTF. The DNA of the CDR3 is TGTGCCAGCAGTTTACGGGACAGGGGTGGCTACACCTTC.

This clonotype was counted between two and nine times. The chain uses TRBV15 and TRBJ2-5; 13 bases line up with TRBD2. V shed 5 bases and J 1 base; nucleotides not matched to a gene: 13. The CDR3 is 19 residues long. CDR1 LNHNV and CDR2 YYDKDF come from the germline V gene (reference sequence). As DNA, the CDR3 is TGTGCCACCAGCCCCCCGGACAGGGGACTAGCGGGGACCCAAGAGACCCAGTACTTC. Translation gives CATSPPDRGLAGTQETQYF.

This clonotype was seen only a few times. V usage is TRBV12-3 or TRBV12-4 and J usage is TRBJ1-5, with D possibly matching TRBD1 (6 bases). The CDR3 runs to 14 residues. Trimming pared 7 bases from V and 7 bases from J, leaving 17 bases between. The CDR3 protein is CASNAQGPGQPQHF. The CDR3 DNA reads TGTGCCAGCAACGCACAGGGTCCGGGGCAGCCCCAGCATTTT.

There are a few counts of this clonotype. The genes are TRBV7-2 and TRBJ2-4; the match to TRBD1 covers 10 bases. The V and J ends lost 1 base and 9 bases, in that order; junction bases with no gene match: 6. CDR1 and CDR2 from the germline V gene are SGHTA and FQGNSA. This CDR3 has 15 amino acids. CDR3: CASSLGGQGSGIQYF. CDR3 nucleotide sequence: TGTGCCAGCAGCTTAGGGGGACAGGGGTCGGGCATTCAGTACTTC.

This clonotype was detected a few times. The V call is TRBV6-1, the J call TRBJ2-3; weak D call: TRBD2 (5 bases). CDR1 MNHNS and CDR2 SASEGT come from the germline V gene. V was trimmed by 2 bases and J by 2 bases, leaving 11 bases between them. This CDR3 has 15 residues. The CDR3 nucleotides read TGTGCCAGCAGTGAATGGGGAGCCTCCACAGATACGCAGTATTTT. This codes for CASSEWGASTDTQYF.

This clonotype was found a few times. The rearrangement links TRBV7-2 to TRBJ2-7; a weak D match, TRBD1 (5 bases). This CDR3 comprises 14 residues. V was pared by 2 bases and J by 5 bases, with 13 bases between. The germline V gene has CDR1 SGHTA and CDR2 FQGNSA. CDR3 sequence (DNA): TGTGCCAGCAGCTTAACCAGGGTCGTAAACGAGCAGTACTTC. This sequence encodes CASSLTRVVNEQYF.

Only a few counts were recorded for this clonotype. The V and J genes are TRBV4-2 and TRBJ2-2, with D hard to call. This CDR3 is built from 16 residues. Germline CDR1 LGHNA, CDR2 YNFKEQ. V was cut by 0 bases and J by 7 bases, with 15 bases left in between. The CDR3 DNA reads TGTGCCAGCAGCCAAGACCGGCCTGAGATCGGCGGGGAGCTGTTTTTT. This encodes CASSQDRPEIGGELFF.

V gene TRBV9 combines with J gene TRBJ2-2; tentative D call: TRBD2 (5 bases). This CDR3 spans 14 amino acids. V lost 3 bases and J 5 bases, leaving 11 bases between the germline ends. Germline V lookup: CDR1 SGDLS, CDR2 YYNGEE. CDR3 loop: CASSDGGRTGELFF. The CDR3 nucleotides read TGTGCCAGCAGCGATGGCGGGCGGACCGGGGAGCTGTTTTTT. Filled out from reference TRBV9 and TRBJ2-2, the complete variable domain reads DSGVTQTPKHLITATGQRVTLRCSPRSGDLSVYWYQQSLDQGLQFLIQYYNGEERAKGNILERFSAQQFPDLHSELNLSSLELGDSALYFCASSDGGRTGELFFGEGSRLTVL.

The V call is TRBV5-1, the J call TRBJ2-3; no clear D gene. Germline CDR1 is SGHRS and CDR2 is YFSETQ. Trimming took off 0 bases at V and 8 bases at J, with 16 bases between the two ends. The CDR3 has 15 amino acids. CDR3 loop: CASSLGPSQGGTQYF. As DNA, the CDR3 is TGCGCCAGCAGCTTGGGACCGTCGCAAGGTGGTACGCAGTATTTT.

The V and J genes are TRBV7-2 and TRBJ2-1; tentative D call: TRBD1 (5 bases). The CDR3 sequence is 13 residues long. Trimming cost V 5 bases and J 5 bases, with 10 bases left between them. Germline V CDR1 and CDR2: SGHTA, FQGNSA. This chain's CDR3 is CASSIDRDNEQFF. The CDR3, as DNA: TGTGCCAGCAGCATAGACAGAGACAATGAGCAGTTCTTC.

This chain uses TRBV11-2 with TRBJ1-6; D gene uncertain. The CDR3 loop spans 14 amino acids. Germline V gene sequence: CDR1 SGHAT, CDR2 FQNNGV. Trimming took 1 base from V and 3 from J, leaving 4 bases between them. CDR3 loop: CASSLVDYNSPLHF. The CDR3 bases are TGTGCCAGCAGCTTAGTCGACTATAATTCACCCCTCCACTTT.

This clonotype was seen a few times. The chain employs TRBV27 and TRBJ2-1, with 12 bases matching TRBD2. V was pared by 6 bases and J by 4 bases, with 16 bases of the junction left unmatched. The CDR3 loop spans 19 amino acids. Germline V gene data show CDR1 as MNHEY and CDR2 as SMNVEV (reference sequence). The CDR3 loop is CASRAAPGLAGLLYNEQFF. CDR3 nucleotides: TGTGCCAGCAGAGCCGCCCCGGGACTAGCGGGCCTCCTTTACAATGAGCAGTTCTTC.

J is TRBJ2-2 and V is TRBV5-6; tentative D call: TRBD2 (6 bases). Germline loops: CDR1 SGHDT, CDR2 YYEEEE. The V gene lost 0 bases and the J gene lost 4 bases, with 10 bases spanning the gap. The CDR3 is 15 amino acids. Here the CDR3 DNA reads TGTGCCAGCAGCTTGGTGGCGGGGTCCACCGGGGAGCTGTTTTTT. Translation: CASSLVAGSTGELFF.

This chain connects TRBV3-1 to TRBJ2-5; TRBD2 aligns across 10 bases. CDR3 size: 16 residues. V gave up 6 bases and J gave up 1 base; unmatched junction bases: 8. CDR1 is LGHDT, CDR2 YNNKEL, per germline (reference sequence). The DNA of the CDR3 is TGTGCCAGCAGGCCAACGAGCGGGAGGGGCCAAGAGACCCAGTACTTC. Amino acids: CASRPTSGRGQETQYF.

The chain has TRBV29-1 and TRBJ1-5, with D uncertain. Germline loops: CDR1 SQVTM, CDR2 ANQGSEA. The length of the CDR3 is 11 residues. Trimming took off 2 bases at V and 14 bases at J, with 13 bases between the two ends. CDR3 DNA: TGCAGCGTTGAAACCCTGGGTATAGAGCATTTT. Translated: CSVETLGIEHF.

The chain is built from TRBV24-1 and TRBJ2-1; 9 bases fit TRBD2. V gave up 4 bases and J gave up 4 bases; unmatched junction bases: 7. Germline assignment: CDR1 KGHDR and CDR2 SFDVKD. The CDR3 spans 16 residues. This CDR3 reads CATSESPGLAYNEQFF. CDR3 DNA: TGTGCCACCAGTGAATCTCCGGGACTAGCTTACAATGAGCAGTTCTTC.

This clonotype has a handful of counts. The chain carries TRBV7-6 and TRBJ2-7, with TRBD2 matching over 7 bases. The CDR3 is made up of 14 amino acids. V shed 5 bases and J 2 bases; nucleotides not matched to a gene: 6. Germline V gene sequence: CDR1 SGHVS, CDR2 FNYEAQ. CDR3 sequence: CASSPGGLTYEQYF. CDR3 coding DNA: TGTGCCAGCAGCCCGGGGGGTCTTACCTACGAGCAGTACTTC.

This clonotype was seen more than once but under ten times. J is TRBJ2-1 and V is TRBV7-8, with 7 bases identical to TRBD2. J gave up 4 bases and V 4 bases, and 7 bases lay outside the gene matches. Germline values: CDR1 SGHVS, CDR2 FQNEAQ. The CDR3 consists of 15 residues. This CDR3 reads CASSSGASGYNEQFF. In nucleotides, the CDR3 is TGTGCCAGCAGCTCCGGGGCTAGCGGATACAATGAGCAGTTCTTC.

This clonotype was seen a handful of times. The chain combines TRBV6-5 with TRBJ2-7, with a weak D call TRBD2 (7 bases). The germline V and J ends were trimmed by 4 bases and 4 bases, with 17 bases remaining between them. CDR1 and CDR2 (germline): MNHEY, SVGAGI. This CDR3 contains 15 residues. CDR3 nucleotides: TGTGCCAGCAGTTTACAGGGAGGGGCAGGATACGAGCAGTACTTC. Protein product: CASSLQGGAGYEQYF.

The V and J genes are TRBV10-2 and TRBJ2-5; TRBD2 might be the D (5 bases). This CDR3 is 13 amino acids long. Germline V lookup: CDR1 WSHSY, CDR2 SAAADI. V was pared by 7 bases and J by 5 bases, with 14 bases between. The CDR3 region has the DNA TGCGCCAGCACGGGCGGGCTCCCCGAGACCCAGTACTTC. It translates to CASTGGLPETQYF.

This chain links TRBV9 with TRBJ2-1; 14 positions match TRBD2. The CDR3 contains 16 residues. CDR1 SGDLS and CDR2 YYNGEE come from the germline V gene. The V segment lost 4 bases and the J segment 9 bases; nucleotides outside the gene matches: 9. Written as DNA, the CDR3 is TGTGCCAGCAGCCCTCCCGGGACTAGCGGGAGTGCTGAGCAGTTCTTC. This gives the protein CASSPPGTSGSAEQFF.

This chain joins TRBV29-1 and TRBJ2-7; 11 bases are a match to TRBD2. Trimming removed 5 bases from V and 6 bases from J; junction bases left unmatched: 9. Germline V gene sequence: CDR1 SQVTM, CDR2 ANQGSEA. The CDR3 runs 14 residues. CDR3 in DNA: TGCAGCGTTCCTATAGCGGGAGGGAAGGGCGAGCAGTACTTC. Amino acid sequence: CSVPIAGGKGEQYF.

This sequence joins TRBV20-1 and TRBJ2-6; weak D call: TRBD1 (6 bases). Trimming removed 1 base at V and 1 base at J, with 11 bases between. Germline V CDR1 and CDR2: DFQATT, SNEGSKA (reference sequence). The CDR3 spans 16 residues. The CDR3 bases are TGCAGTGCTAGAGGGGACACCTTATCTGGGGCCAACGTCCTGACTTTC. It yields the protein CSARGDTLSGANVLTF.

The gene calls are TRBV7-3 and TRBJ2-1, with 11 nucleotides matching TRBD2. The germline V gene encodes CDR1 SGHTA and CDR2 FQGTGA. The CDR3 loop spans 15 amino acids. V shed 5 bases, J shed 4 bases, and the junction held 4 bases outside the gene matches. DNA of the CDR3: TGTGCCAGCAGCGAGACTAGCGGGGTGTACAATGAGCAGTTCTTC. Protein product: CASSETSGVYNEQFF.

A few counts support this clonotype. The chain combines TRBV5-1 with TRBJ2-1; 10 nucleotides line up with TRBD2. Germline V gene lookup returns CDR1 SGHRS and CDR2 YFSETQ. Trimming cost V 4 bases and J 3 bases; bases outside gene matches: 4. This CDR3 spans 15 amino acids. CDR3 residues: CASSRRTSGYNEQFF. The CDR3 coding sequence is TGCGCCAGCAGCCGCCGGACTAGCGGCTACAATGAGCAGTTCTTC. The variable domain in full, completed from reference TRBV5-1 and TRBJ2-1, reads KAGVTQTPRYLIKTRGQQVTLSCSPISGHRSVSWYQQTPGQGLQFLFEYFSETQRNKGNFPGRFSGRQFSNSRSEMNVSTLELGDSALYLCASSRRTSGYNEQFFGPGTRLTVL.